This TCR beta chain was captured in a study of regulatory T cells in long-lasting Graves disease. V was clipped by 5 bases and J by 2 bases; unmatched bases: 5. Per germline, CDR1 SGHAT and CDR2 FQNNGV. This CDR3 has 15 residues. To make TCR beta libraries, researchers used iRepertoire HTBI primers and Arm-PCR of CDR3 regions. From the multiplex PCR reads, TCRdb called clonotypes with MiXCR, one entry per CDR3 protein. The profile shows about 430,000 distinct CDR3 sequences, around a fifth of them singletons. The time point was: persistent/refractory GD, antithyroid drugs over 5 years with positive TRAb. RNA from PBMCs was the source of the TCR library. The patients included were those that came from an endocrinology department in Xi'an, China.

The sample consisted of peripheral blood mononuclear cells (PBMCs), taken when the disease was refractory, from a patient treated with antithyroid drugs. The TCR sequence derives from a female donor with Graves disease. This chain joins TRBV11-2 and TRBJ1-3; 8 positions agree with TRBD1. The CDR3 DNA follows: TGTGCCAGCAGCCAAGGACAGGGAGCTGGAAACACCATATATTTT. This gives the protein CASSQGQGAGNTIYF. The full variable domain, its missing parts supplied by reference TRBV11-2 and TRBJ1-3, is EAGVAQSPRYKIIEKRQSVAFWCNPISGHATLYWYQQILGQGPKLLIQFQNNGVVDDSQLPKDRFSAERLKGVDSTLKIQPAKLEDSAVYLCASSQGQGAGNTIYFGEGSWLTVV.